One T cell receptor beta chain is described in this entry. The antigen is unknown. This record comes from a study of T cell responses to AZD1222 COVID-19 vaccine. The CDR3 extends over 13 amino acids. CDR1 is SQVTM and CDR2 is ANQGSEA in the germline V gene. Germline trimming cut 5 bases from V and 4 bases from J; bases unmatched to any gene: 1. Study-wide results and caveats: Nearly half of spike-specific TCRs reportedly go after variant regions that carry no mutations. It was only after the peak T cell response that any repertoires were sampled.

The protocol was immunoSEQ multiplex PCR, while the TCRdb copy is restricted to in-frame clones and leaves out a portion. Among over 140,000 clones listed, roughly 90% were seen once. This sequence joins TRBV29-1 and TRBJ2-1; 11 positions match TRBD2. The specimen was peripheral blood, collected on day 0 of AZD1222 vaccination. The origin of this receptor is an adult in good health. The CDR3 DNA reads TGCAGCGTTAGACTAGCGGGGTACAATGAGCAGTTCTTC. It is translated as CSVRLAGYNEQFF.